This TCR beta chain was identified in a study of cytomegalovirus exposure and HLA in healthy donors. V lost 3 bases to trimming and J lost 0 bases; unmatched junction nucleotides: 5. Germline-derived CDR1 and CDR2 are SGHRS and YFSETQ. The CDR3 runs 15 residues. Use of 60 Vbeta and 13 Jbeta primers characterized the PCR. The method was immunoSEQ multiplex PCR; TCRdb's version includes in-frame clones alone and lacks a portion of them. The sample lists about 180,000 clones, 77% seen once, with about 3.8% in the top ten. Input material: PBMCs. The J gene is TRBJ1-1, the V gene TRBV5-1; 7 positions agree with TRBD1. The TCR originated in a woman in her sixties in good health and CMV-seropositive. This CDR3 is CASSSTGVMNTEAFF. The CDR3 region has the DNA TGCGCCAGCAGCTCAACAGGGGTTATGAACACTGAAGCTTTCTTT.